This T cell receptor (beta chain) was documented in a study of CD8 T cells in Susac syndrome. Study observations and caveats: The authors acknowledged that their TCR sequencing and HLA analysis involved a relatively small number of individuals.

Worth noting for this clonotype: Antigen specificity is unknown.

The authors sequenced TCR beta from blood CD8+ and CD4+ T cells. The CDR3 covers 15 residues. The V gene lost 0 bases and the J gene lost 3 bases, with 9 bases spanning the gap. The germline gives CDR1 LNHNV, CDR2 YYDKDF (reference sequence). The RNA, about 0.5 to 1 ug, was put through reverse transcription using random hexamers. The authors amplified TCR beta CDR3 across 54 Vbeta and 13 Jbeta using immunoSEQ multiplex PCR. TCRdb re-analysed the immunoSEQ multiplex PCR reads in MiXCR, keeping a single row per CDR3 protein. The table shows under 200,000 distinct CDR3 sequences, with 90% to 95% occurring only once.

The sequenced sample was CD4+ T cells from PBMCs. The chain joins TRBV15 to TRBJ1-5; D remains unclear. The TCR originated in a human donor in good health. Here the CDR3 DNA reads TGTGCCACCAGCAGAGATCGGCCTTTCAATCAGCCCCAGCATTTT. Translating it yields CATSRDRPFNQPQHF. The whole variable domain, filled in from reference TRBV15 and TRBJ1-5, reads DAMVIQNPRYQVTQFGKPVTLSCSQTLNHNVMYWYQQKSSQAPKLLFHYYDKDFNNEADTPDNFQSRRPNTSFCFLDIRSPGLGDTAMYLCATSRDRPFNQPQHFGDGTRLSIL.